These 2 T cell receptor beta chains originate from one sample sequenced in a study of memory B cells and T cells in multiple sclerosis. Antigens of these TCRs are unknown. The data were produced by immunoSEQ multiplex PCR, yet TCRdb's version contains in-frame clones alone and is incomplete. The sample holds about 32,000 clones, more than 70% seen once. After stimulus-free culture, autoproliferating CFSE-dim and non-proliferating CFSE-high T cells were sequenced separately. Cultures began with approximately 52 million CFSE-labeled PBMCs, unstimulated for 6 to 7 days, with replicate wells pooled. Sample: PBMCs from blood kept in culture. Receptors were obtained from a human donor with multiple sclerosis.

This clone was detected once. The rearrangement joins TRBV19 to TRBJ1-3; 7 positions agree with TRBD1. The CDR3 spans 16 residues. Germline V gene lookup returns CDR1 LNHDA and CDR2 SQIVND (reference sequence). Trimming cost V 6 bases and J 2 bases; bases outside gene matches: 10. The CDR3 coding sequence is TGTGCCAGTAGACATCTCAGGGGGACAACTGGAAACACCATATATTTT. Translated: CASRHLRGTTGNTIYF.

The chain couples TRBV10-3 to TRBJ2-3, with 8 bases that match TRBD2. With V trimmed by 7 bases and J by 6 bases, 9 bases remained unmatched. The CDR3 is 14 amino acids. Germline CDR1 ENHRY, CDR2 SYGVKD. The CDR3 region has the DNA TGTGCCATCACCGAACCGGGACTAGAGGATACGCAGTATTTT. Its translation is CAITEPGLEDTQYF.